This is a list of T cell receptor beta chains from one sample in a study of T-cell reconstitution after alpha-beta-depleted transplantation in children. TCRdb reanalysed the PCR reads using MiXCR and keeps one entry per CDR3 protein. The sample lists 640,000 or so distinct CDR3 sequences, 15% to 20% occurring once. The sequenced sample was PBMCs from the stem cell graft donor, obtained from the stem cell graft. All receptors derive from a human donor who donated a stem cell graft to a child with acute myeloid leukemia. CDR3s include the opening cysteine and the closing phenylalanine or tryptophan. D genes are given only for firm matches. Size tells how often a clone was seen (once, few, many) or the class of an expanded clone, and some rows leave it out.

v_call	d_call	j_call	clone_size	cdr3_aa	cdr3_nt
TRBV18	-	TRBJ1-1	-	CASSPQGVAEAFF	TGTGCCAGCTCACCACAGGGTGTCGCTGAAGCTTTCTTT
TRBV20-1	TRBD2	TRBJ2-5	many	CSAPPGRGIQETQYF	TGCAGTGCTCCGCCGGGGCGGGGGATCCAAGAGACCCAGTACTTC
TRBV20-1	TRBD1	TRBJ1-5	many	CSASLDRVGQPQHF	TGCAGTGCTAGTCTGGACAGGGTGGGGCAGCCCCAGCATTTT
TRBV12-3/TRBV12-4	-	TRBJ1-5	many	CASSSVEPNQPQHF	TGTGCCAGCAGTTCAGTCGAGCCGAATCAGCCCCAGCATTTT
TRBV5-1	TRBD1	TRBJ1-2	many	CASSLSDRGGGYTF	TGCGCCAGCAGCTTATCGGACAGGGGAGGCGGCTACACCTTC
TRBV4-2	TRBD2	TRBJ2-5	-	CASSQTYGGGVVQETQYF	TGTGCCAGCAGCCAGACCTACGGGGGAGGGGTGGTACAAGAGACCCAGTACTTC
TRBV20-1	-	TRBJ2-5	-	CSATGPRDQETQYF	TGCAGTGCTACCGGGCCCAGGGACCAAGAGACCCAGTACTTC
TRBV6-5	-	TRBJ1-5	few	CASSSNSGGRMQPQHF	TGTGCCAGCAGTTCCAACAGTGGTGGTCGGATGCAGCCCCAGCATTTT
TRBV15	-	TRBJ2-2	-	CATSRMPGLMNTGELFF	TGTGCCACCAGCAGAATGCCGGGACTTATGAACACCGGGGAGCTGTTTTTT
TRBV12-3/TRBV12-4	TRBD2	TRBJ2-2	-	CASSLGGGVVGELFF	TGTGCCAGCAGTTTGGGCGGGGGAGTTGTCGGGGAGCTGTTTTTT
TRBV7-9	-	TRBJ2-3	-	CASSLNEGPRRDTQYF	TGTGCCAGCAGCTTAAATGAGGGGCCCAGGCGAGATACGCAGTATTTT
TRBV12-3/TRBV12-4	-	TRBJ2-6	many	CASSLVVDVLTF	TGTGCCAGCAGTTTAGTGGTGGACGTCCTGACTTTC
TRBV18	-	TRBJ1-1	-	CASSRLPGDTEAFF	TGTGCCAGCTCACGCCTTCCGGGCGACACTGAAGCTTTCTTT
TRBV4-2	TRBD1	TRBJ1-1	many	CASSPPSGQVEAFF	TGTGCCAGCAGCCCCCCCTCTGGACAGGTTGAAGCTTTCTTT
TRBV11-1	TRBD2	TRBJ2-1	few	CASSRTSGGPSSYNEQFF	TGTGCCAGCAGCCGGACTAGCGGGGGGCCGAGCTCCTACAATGAGCAGTTCTTC
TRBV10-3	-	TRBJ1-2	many	CAICTDFGHPYGYTF	TGTGCCATCTGCACTGACTTCGGGCACCCCTATGGCTACACCTTC
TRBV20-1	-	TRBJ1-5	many	CSALLLRDSSNQPQHF	TGCAGTGCCCTCCTACTCAGGGATTCTAGCAATCAGCCCCAGCATTTT
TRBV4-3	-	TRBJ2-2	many	CASSQETRFTGELFF	TGCGCCAGCAGCCAAGAGACTAGATTCACCGGGGAGCTGTTTTTT
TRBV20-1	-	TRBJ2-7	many	CSARHRIVSSYEQYF	TGCAGTGCTAGGCATCGCATCGTTTCATCCTACGAGCAGTACTTC
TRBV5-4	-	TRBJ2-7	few	CASRETDGSYEQYF	TGTGCCAGCAGGGAAACCGACGGCTCCTACGAGCAGTACTTC
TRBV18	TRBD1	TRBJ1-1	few	CASRDRQQMNTEAFF	TGTGCCAGCAGGGACAGACAACAAATGAACACTGAAGCTTTCTTT
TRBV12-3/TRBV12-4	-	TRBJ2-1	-	CASSPLAPTGEQFF	TGTGCCAGCAGCCCACTGGCTCCTACGGGCGAGCAGTTCTTC
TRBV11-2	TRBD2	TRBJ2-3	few	CASRIELSSGGAPDTQYF	TGTGCCAGCAGGATAGAGCTGTCTAGCGGGGGGGCCCCAGATACGCAGTATTTT
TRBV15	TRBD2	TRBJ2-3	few	CATSARGGTGTDTQYF	TGTGCCACCAGCGCTCGGGGGGGTACTGGCACAGATACGCAGTATTTT
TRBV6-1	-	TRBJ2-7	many	CASSAGPGDYEQYF	TGTGCCAGCAGTGCGGGGCCGGGGGATTACGAGCAGTACTTC